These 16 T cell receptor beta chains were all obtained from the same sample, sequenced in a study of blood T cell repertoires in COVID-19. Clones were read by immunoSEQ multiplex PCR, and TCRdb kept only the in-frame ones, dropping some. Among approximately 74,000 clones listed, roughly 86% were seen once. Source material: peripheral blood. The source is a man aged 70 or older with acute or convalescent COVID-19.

The DNA for the CDR3 is TGTGCCAGCAGCCGGGGGACAGGGGCCACCGGGGAGCTGTTTTTT. As protein: CASSRGTGATGELFF. The chain combines TRBV11-2 with TRBJ2-2; 10 bases align to TRBD1. Looked up from germline, CDR1 is SGHAT and CDR2 is FQNNGV. The V segment lost 5 bases and the J segment 4 bases; nucleotides outside the gene matches: 4. The CDR3 sequence is 15 residues long.

This CDR3 is CASSMLGTTTTGELFF. CDR3 sequence (DNA): TGTGCCAGTAGTATGCTTGGGACAACTACCACCGGGGAGCTGTTTTTT. The rearrangement joins TRBV19 to TRBJ2-2; maybe TRBD1 (6 bases). V dropped 3 bases and J dropped 4 bases, with 15 bases sitting between them. The CDR3 runs to 16 residues. CDR1 is LNHDA, CDR2 SQIVND, per germline (reference sequence).

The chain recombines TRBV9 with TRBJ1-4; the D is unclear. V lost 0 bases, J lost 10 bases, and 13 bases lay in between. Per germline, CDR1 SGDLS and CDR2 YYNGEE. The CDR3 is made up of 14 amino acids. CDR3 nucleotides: TGTGCCAGCAGCGTAGACTGGGTCAGAGGAAAACTGTTTTTT. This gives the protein CASSVDWVRGKLFF.

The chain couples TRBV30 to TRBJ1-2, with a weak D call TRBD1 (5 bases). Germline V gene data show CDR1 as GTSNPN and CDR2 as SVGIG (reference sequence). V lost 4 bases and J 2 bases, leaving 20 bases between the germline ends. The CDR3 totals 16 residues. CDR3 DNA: TGTGCCTGGAAAAAAAGTAGACAGAACCTAAACTATGGCTACACCTTC. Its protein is CAWKKSRQNLNYGYTF. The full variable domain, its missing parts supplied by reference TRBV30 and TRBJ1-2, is SQTIHQWPATLVQPVGSPLSLECTVEGTSNPNLYWYRQAAGRGLQLLFYSVGIGQISSEVPQNLSASRPQDRQFILSSKKLLLSDSGFYLCAWKKSRQNLNYGYTFGSGTRLTVV.

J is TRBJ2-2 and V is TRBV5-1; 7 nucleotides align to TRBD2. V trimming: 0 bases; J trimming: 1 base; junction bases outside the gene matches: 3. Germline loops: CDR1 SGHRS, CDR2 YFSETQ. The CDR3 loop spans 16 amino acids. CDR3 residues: CASSLAASGNTGELFF. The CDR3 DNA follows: TGCGCCAGCAGCTTGGCGGCTAGCGGGAACACCGGGGAGCTGTTTTTT. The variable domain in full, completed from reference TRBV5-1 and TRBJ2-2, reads KAGVTQTPRYLIKTRGQQVTLSCSPISGHRSVSWYQQTPGQGLQFLFEYFSETQRNKGNFPGRFSGRQFSNSRSEMNVSTLELGDSALYLCASSLAASGNTGELFFGEGSRLTVL.

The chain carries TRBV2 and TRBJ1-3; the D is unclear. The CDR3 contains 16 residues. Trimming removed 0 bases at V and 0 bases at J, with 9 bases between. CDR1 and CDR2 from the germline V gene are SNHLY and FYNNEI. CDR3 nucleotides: TGTGCCAGCAGTGAAGCGCAGGTGACCTCTGGAAACACCATATATTTT. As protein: CASSEAQVTSGNTIYF.

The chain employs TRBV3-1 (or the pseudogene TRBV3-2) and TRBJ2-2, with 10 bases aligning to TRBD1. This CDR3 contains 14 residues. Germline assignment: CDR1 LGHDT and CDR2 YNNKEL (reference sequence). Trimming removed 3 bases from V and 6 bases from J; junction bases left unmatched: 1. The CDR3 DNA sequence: TGTGCCAGCAGCCAGGGACAGGGGCCCGGGGAGCTGTTTTTT. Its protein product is CASSQGQGPGELFF.

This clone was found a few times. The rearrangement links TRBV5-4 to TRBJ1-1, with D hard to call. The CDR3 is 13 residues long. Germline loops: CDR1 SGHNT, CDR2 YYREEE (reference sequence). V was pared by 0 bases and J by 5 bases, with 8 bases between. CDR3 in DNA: TGTGCCAGCAGCTTGGATGGAGTGACTGAAGCTTTCTTT. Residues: CASSLDGVTEAFF.

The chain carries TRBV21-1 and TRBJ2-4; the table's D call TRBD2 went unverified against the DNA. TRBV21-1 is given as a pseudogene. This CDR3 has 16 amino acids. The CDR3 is CASSKVTTLAKNIQYF. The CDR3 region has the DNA TGTGCCAGCAGCAAAGTAACTACCCTAGCCAAAAACATTCAGTACTTC.

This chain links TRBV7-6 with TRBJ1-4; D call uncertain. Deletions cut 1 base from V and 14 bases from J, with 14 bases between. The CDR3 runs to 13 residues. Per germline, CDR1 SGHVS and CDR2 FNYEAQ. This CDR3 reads CASSLGATSGLFF. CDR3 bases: TGTGCCAGCAGCTTAGGGGCGACCTCAGGCCTGTTTTTT.

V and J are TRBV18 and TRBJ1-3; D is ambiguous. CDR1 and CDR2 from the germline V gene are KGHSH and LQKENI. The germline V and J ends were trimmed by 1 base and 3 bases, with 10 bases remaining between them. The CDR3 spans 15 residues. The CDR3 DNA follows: TGTGCCAGCTCACCACTACACGTCGATGGAAACACCATATATTTT. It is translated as CASSPLHVDGNTIYF.

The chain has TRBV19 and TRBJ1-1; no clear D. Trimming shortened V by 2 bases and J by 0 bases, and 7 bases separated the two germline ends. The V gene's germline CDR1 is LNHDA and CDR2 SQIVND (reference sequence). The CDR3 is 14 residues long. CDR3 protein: CASSITGVNTEAFF. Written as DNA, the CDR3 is TGTGCCAGTAGTATAACCGGGGTGAACACTGAAGCTTTCTTT.

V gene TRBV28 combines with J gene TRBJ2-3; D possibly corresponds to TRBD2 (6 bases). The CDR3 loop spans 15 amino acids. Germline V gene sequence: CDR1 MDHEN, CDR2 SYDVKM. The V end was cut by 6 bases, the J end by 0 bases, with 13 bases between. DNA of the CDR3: TGTGCCAGCAGCTCTCCCGGACTAAGCACAGATACGCAGTATTTT. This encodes CASSSPGLSTDTQYF.

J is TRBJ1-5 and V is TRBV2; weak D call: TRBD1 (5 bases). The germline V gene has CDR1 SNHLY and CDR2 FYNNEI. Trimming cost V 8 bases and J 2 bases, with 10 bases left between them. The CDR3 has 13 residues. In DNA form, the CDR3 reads TGTGCCAGCGAAAGGGGCGGCAATCAGCCCCAGCATTTT. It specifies CASERGGNQPQHF.

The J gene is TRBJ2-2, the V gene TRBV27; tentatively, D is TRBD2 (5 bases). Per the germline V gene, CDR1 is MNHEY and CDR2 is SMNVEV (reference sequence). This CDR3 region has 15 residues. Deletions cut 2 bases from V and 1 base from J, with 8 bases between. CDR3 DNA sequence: TGTGCCAGCAGTTTACTAGCTTTGAACACCGGGGAGCTGTTTTTT. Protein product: CASSLLALNTGELFF.

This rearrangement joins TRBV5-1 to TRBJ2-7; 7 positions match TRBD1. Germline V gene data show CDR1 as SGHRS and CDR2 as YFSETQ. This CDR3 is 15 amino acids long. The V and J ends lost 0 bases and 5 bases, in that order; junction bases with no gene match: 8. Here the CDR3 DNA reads TGCGCCAGCAGCTTGGGATTGACAGGGTTCAACGAGCAGTACTTC. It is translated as CASSLGLTGFNEQYF.